These T cell receptor beta chains were read from a single sample in a study of Graves' ophthalmopathy and Graves' hyperthyroidism. TCRdb reanalysed the multiplex PCR reads using MiXCR and keeps one entry per CDR3 protein. The sample contains some 1.1 million distinct CDR3 sequences, about 36% of which appear only once. The sequenced material came from peripheral blood or thyroid tissue (not recorded which). The receptor set was obtained from an adult man with Graves' hyperthyroidism. CDR3s include the opening cysteine and the closing phenylalanine or tryptophan. The order of the fields is CDR3 length, V gene, D gene, clone size, J gene, CDR3 DNA, CDR3 protein. A D gene is named only where the DNA matches it firmly. Not all rows give a size; the values are once, few, many and, for expanded clones, a class.

len: 12; v_gene: TRBV19; d_gene: TRBD1; abundance: many; j_gene: TRBJ1-1; CDR3nt: TGTGCCAGTACTGGAGGACAGGGTGGGGCTTTCTTT; CDR3aa: CASTGGQGGAFF
len: 11; v_gene: TRBV2; d_gene: NA; abundance: NA; j_gene: TRBJ2-3; CDR3nt: TGTGCCAGCAGTACACCAGATACGCAGTATTTT; CDR3aa: CASSTPDTQYF
len: 17; v_gene: TRBV6-1; d_gene: TRBD2; abundance: few; j_gene: TRBJ2-5; CDR3nt: TGTGCCAGCAGGATACCTCCCCGGGGCGGGAGCAGGGAGACCCAGTACTTC; CDR3aa: CASRIPPRGGSRETQYF
len: 13; v_gene: TRBV3-1; d_gene: NA; abundance: few; j_gene: TRBJ1-1; CDR3nt: TGTGCCAGCAGCCCCCCCGGGTACACTGAAGCTTTCTTT; CDR3aa: CASSPPGYTEAFF
len: 15; v_gene: TRBV9; d_gene: NA; abundance: many; j_gene: TRBJ2-5; CDR3nt: TGTGCCAGCAGCGTAGAGACTAAGAGCTGGGAGACCCAGTACTTC; CDR3aa: CASSVETKSWETQYF
len: 17; v_gene: TRBV7-2; d_gene: NA; abundance: NA; j_gene: TRBJ1-6; CDR3nt: TGTGCCAGCAGCTCTTTCGGCTCGAGCTCCTATAATTCACCCCTCCACTTT; CDR3aa: CASSSFGSSSYNSPLHF
len: 16; v_gene: TRBV20-1; d_gene: TRBD2; abundance: NA; j_gene: TRBJ2-2; CDR3nt: TGCAGTGCCGGGGGGGAACTAGCTTCGAACACCGGGGAGCTGTTTTTT; CDR3aa: CSAGGELASNTGELFF
len: 17; v_gene: TRBV20-1; d_gene: TRBD1; abundance: NA; j_gene: TRBJ2-2; CDR3nt: TGCAGTGCTCGCCGGAGTTCGGACAGGGTGAACACCGGGGAGCTGTTTTTT; CDR3aa: CSARRSSDRVNTGELFF
len: 13; v_gene: TRBV20-1; d_gene: TRBD2; abundance: many; j_gene: TRBJ2-2; CDR3nt: TGCAGTGGACGGGAGGCGAACACCGGGGAGCTGTTTTTT; CDR3aa: CSGREANTGELFF
len: 19; v_gene: TRBV7-9; d_gene: NA; abundance: NA; j_gene: TRBJ1-5; CDR3nt: TGTGCCAGCAGCTCAAGACGCCCCGACGTAACAGGGATTCATCAGCCCCAGCATTTT; CDR3aa: CASSSRRPDVTGIHQPQHF
len: 11; v_gene: TRBV12-3/TRBV12-4; d_gene: NA; abundance: NA; j_gene: TRBJ2-5; CDR3nt: TGTGCTAGTGGGACCCCCGGGACCCAGTACTTC; CDR3aa: CASGTPGTQYF
len: 16; v_gene: TRBV7-9; d_gene: NA; abundance: NA; j_gene: TRBJ2-7; CDR3nt: TGTGCCGGCAGCCCCGGGCTCAGATCTAATTCCTACGAGCAGTACTTC; CDR3aa: CAGSPGLRSNSYEQYF
len: 11; v_gene: TRBV7-2; d_gene: NA; abundance: many; j_gene: TRBJ2-5; CDR3nt: TGTGCCAGCCAAATAGGGGAGACCCAGTACTTC; CDR3aa: CASQIGETQYF
len: 16; v_gene: TRBV5-5; d_gene: NA; abundance: few; j_gene: TRBJ2-7; CDR3nt: TGTGCCAGCAGCCCACGGGCCGGACAATCTTCCTACGAGCAGTACTTC; CDR3aa: CASSPRAGQSSYEQYF
len: 15; v_gene: TRBV5-1; d_gene: NA; abundance: NA; j_gene: TRBJ1-5; CDR3nt: TGCGCCAGCAGCTTGGGTCTGATTGCGGGTCAGCCCCAGCATTTT; CDR3aa: CASSLGLIAGQPQHF
len: 14; v_gene: TRBV12-3/TRBV12-4; d_gene: TRBD1; abundance: many; j_gene: TRBJ1-6; CDR3nt: TGTGCCAGCAGTACCGGGACAGGGAGTTCACCCCTCCACTTT; CDR3aa: CASSTGTGSSPLHF
len: 15; v_gene: TRBV19; d_gene: TRBD1; abundance: many; j_gene: TRBJ1-5; CDR3nt: TGTGCCAGTAGTATACCCGACAGGGGAAGTCAGCCCCAGCATTTT; CDR3aa: CASSIPDRGSQPQHF
len: 15; v_gene: TRBV5-1; d_gene: TRBD2; abundance: many; j_gene: TRBJ2-2; CDR3nt: TGCGCCAGCAACCCGGGACTACATAACACCGGGGAGCTGTTTTTT; CDR3aa: CASNPGLHNTGELFF
len: 18; v_gene: TRBV7-9; d_gene: NA; abundance: many; j_gene: TRBJ2-7; CDR3nt: TGTGCCAGCAGCTTAGGGACTTCTACTCCGGGTCTACGGGACGAGCAGTACTTC; CDR3aa: CASSLGTSTPGLRDEQYF
len: 14; v_gene: TRBV5-5; d_gene: TRBD2; abundance: NA; j_gene: TRBJ2-7; CDR3nt: TGTGCCAGCGGCTTGGGGACTAGCGGGTACGAGCAGTACTTC; CDR3aa: CASGLGTSGYEQYF
len: 12; v_gene: TRBV5-6; d_gene: NA; abundance: many; j_gene: TRBJ2-7; CDR3nt: TGTGCCAGCAGCCCGGGCGTGGGCGAGCAGTACTTC; CDR3aa: CASSPGVGEQYF
len: 15; v_gene: TRBV11-2; d_gene: TRBD2; abundance: many; j_gene: TRBJ2-5; CDR3nt: TGTGCCAGCAGCCCTCGGGACTATTCGCGAGAGACCCAGTACTTC; CDR3aa: CASSPRDYSRETQYF
len: 15; v_gene: TRBV28; d_gene: TRBD1; abundance: few; j_gene: TRBJ2-5; CDR3nt: TGTGCCAGCAGCCACACGGGACAGGGCCCAGAGACCCAGTACTTC; CDR3aa: CASSHTGQGPETQYF
len: 18; v_gene: TRBV10-3; d_gene: NA; abundance: many; j_gene: TRBJ2-6; CDR3nt: TGTGCCATCAGTGACCCCACACAGGGTCACTCTGGGGCCAACGTCCTGACTTTC; CDR3aa: CAISDPTQGHSGANVLTF
len: 14; v_gene: TRBV19; d_gene: NA; abundance: few; j_gene: TRBJ1-6; CDR3nt: TGTGCCAGTAGTATTAAGGGCTTGGATTCACCCCTCCACTTT; CDR3aa: CASSIKGLDSPLHF
len: 15; v_gene: TRBV7-9; d_gene: TRBD2; abundance: many; j_gene: TRBJ2-5; CDR3nt: TGTGCCAGCAGCTTACAGCGGGAGGTAATACAGACCCAGTACTTC; CDR3aa: CASSLQREVIQTQYF
len: 13; v_gene: TRBV20-1; d_gene: NA; abundance: many; j_gene: TRBJ1-5; CDR3nt: TGCAGTGCGACCGGACGGCCTTTCAATGTCCAGCATTTT; CDR3aa: CSATGRPFNVQHF